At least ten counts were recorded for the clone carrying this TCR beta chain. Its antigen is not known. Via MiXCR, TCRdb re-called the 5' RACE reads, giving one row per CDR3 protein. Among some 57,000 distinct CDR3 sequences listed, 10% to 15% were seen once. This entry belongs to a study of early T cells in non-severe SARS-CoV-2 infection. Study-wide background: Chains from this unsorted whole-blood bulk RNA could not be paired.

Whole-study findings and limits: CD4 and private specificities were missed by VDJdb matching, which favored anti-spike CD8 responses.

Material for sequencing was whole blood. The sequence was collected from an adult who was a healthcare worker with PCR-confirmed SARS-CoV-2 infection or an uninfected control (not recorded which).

The CDR3 loop is CASSERLAGGDEQFF. The CDR3 DNA sequence: TGTGCCAGCAGCGAAAGACTAGCGGGAGGCGATGAGCAGTTCTTC. J is TRBJ2-1 and V is TRBV7-6; TRBD2 matches at 13 bases. This CDR3 spans 15 amino acids. CDR1 SGHVS and CDR2 FNYEAQ come from the germline V gene. J lost 8 bases, V lost 5 bases, and 6 bases had no gene match.